This entry lists 9 T cell receptor beta chains sequenced from one sample in a study of shared clonotypes between healthy human individuals. TCRdb keeps only in-frame clones here, not all; method: immunoSEQ multiplex PCR. The repertoire holds about 320,000 clones, roughly 87% seen once, with around 16% in the top ten. The specimen was memory CD8+ T cells sorted from blood. This sample's subset: CD45RO+ cells pooled with CCR7-negative TemRA cells. Every receptor here comes from a man aged 18 to 30 in good health.

This clone was picked up many times. The V call is TRBV4-1, the J call TRBJ2-4, with D possibly TRBD2 on 5 matching bases. The CDR3 consists of 14 residues. Germline V lookup: CDR1 MGHRA, CDR2 YSYEKL. Trimming took off 3 bases at V and 8 bases at J, with 14 bases between the two ends. The CDR3 sequence is CASSQERGWDIQYF. The CDR3 DNA sequence: TGCGCCAGCAGCCAGGAACGGGGATGGGACATTCAGTACTTC.

The V and J genes are TRBV5-6 and TRBJ2-1, with TRBD2 matching 9 bases. The CDR3 is made up of 15 amino acids. The germline V gene encodes CDR1 SGHDT and CDR2 YYEEEE. V lost 3 bases and J lost 6; bases outside the gene matches: 7. CDR3 coding DNA: TGTGCCAGCAGCTGGGGGGCTAGCGGGATCAATGAGCAGTTCTTC. Protein product: CASSWGASGINEQFF.

The chain is built from TRBV11-2 and TRBJ1-2; a possible D gene is TRBD1 (5 bases). This CDR3 has 12 amino acids. Germline values: CDR1 SGHAT, CDR2 FQNNGV. Trimming removed 5 bases at V and 8 bases at J, with 12 bases between. CDR3 region: CASSPQEGGYTF. CDR3 sequence (DNA): TGTGCCAGCAGCCCCCAGGAGGGGGGCTACACCTTC.

This clone was found once. The gene calls are TRBV6-1 and TRBJ2-2, with D tentatively TRBD1 or TRBD2 (6 bases each). The V end was cut by 8 bases, the J end by 6 bases, with 13 bases between. This CDR3 comprises 13 residues. CDR1 is MNHNS and CDR2 is SASEGT in the germline V gene. The CDR3, as DNA: TGTGCCAGCGCGGGACACCCCCCCGGGGAGCTGTTTTTT. It is translated as CASAGHPPGELFF.

The chain couples TRBV28 to TRBJ2-1; 7 bases agree with TRBD1. Looked up from germline, CDR1 is MDHEN and CDR2 is SYDVKM. CDR3 length: 21 amino acids. V lost 3 bases, J lost 0 bases, and 20 bases stayed unmatched. The CDR3 DNA is TGTGCCAGCAGTTTCCACCTCTGGACAGCGGCGACAGGGATCTCCTACAATGAGCAGTTCTTC. Amino acids: CASSFHLWTAATGISYNEQFF.

This chain uses TRBV5-1 with TRBJ2-7; D is perhaps TRBD1 (6 bases). This CDR3 is 14 amino acids long. In germline, CDR1 is SGHRS, CDR2 YFSETQ. Deletions cut 1 base from V and 7 bases from J, with 15 bases between. CDR3 sequence reads: CASSLSWTQGEQYF. CDR3 sequence (DNA): TGCGCCAGCAGCTTGTCGTGGACCCAGGGGGAGCAGTACTTC.

This chain connects TRBV6-5 to TRBJ2-2; 9 bases are shared with TRBD2. The CDR3 consists of 15 residues. From germline, CDR1 is MNHEY and CDR2 SVGAGI. With V trimmed by 6 bases and J by 7 bases, 9 bases remained unmatched. DNA for the CDR3: TGTGCCAGCAGATTTAGCGGGAGCCGTTTCGGGGAGCTGTTTTTT. This encodes CASRFSGSRFGELFF.

This clone was counted many times. The gene calls are TRBV18 and TRBJ2-3; the match to TRBD2 covers 7 bases. The germline V gene has CDR1 KGHSH and CDR2 LQKENI. With V trimmed by 1 base and J by 6 bases, 7 bases remained unmatched. This CDR3 is 15 amino acids long. CDR3: CASSPLSGGKDTQYF. DNA of the CDR3: TGTGCCAGCTCACCACTTTCGGGGGGAAAGGATACGCAGTATTTT.

The chain is built from TRBV15 and TRBJ2-1; D gene ambiguous. This CDR3 is built from 15 residues. V lost 1 base to trimming and J lost 0 bases, with 7 bases between them. Germline V gives CDR1 LNHNV, CDR2 YYDKDF (reference sequence). This chain's CDR3 is CATSRGGYSYNEQFF. The DNA for the CDR3 is TGTGCCACCAGCAGAGGTGGCTACTCCTACAATGAGCAGTTCTTC. Together with reference TRBV15 and TRBJ2-1, the CDR3 gives the full variable domain: DAMVIQNPRYQVTQFGKPVTLSCSQTLNHNVMYWYQQKSSQAPKLLFHYYDKDFNNEADTPDNFQSRRPNTSFCFLDIRSPGLGDTAMYLCATSRGGYSYNEQFFGPGTRLTVL.